What follows are 7 T cell receptor beta chains derived from one specimen sequenced in a study of blood T cell repertoires in COVID-19 (dated by TCRdb to the early 2020s). Library method: the immunoSEQ multiplex PCR assay. As stored in TCRdb, this immuneACCESS dataset retains in-frame rearrangements with V and J assigned. A fraction of the clones does not appear; measured against another copy, unresolved V genes explain less than half of the discrepancy, and the remainder lacks a known reason. This sample lists 130,000 to 150,000 clones; roughly 90% were detected once. 2% to 2.5% of the sample lies in the top ten. The sequencing input was peripheral blood. These receptors were obtained from a human donor in a cohort sampled during active COVID-19.

This sequence joins TRBV28 and TRBJ1-1; 9 positions match TRBD1. The CDR3 is 15 amino acids. Germline CDR1 is MDHEN and CDR2 is SYDVKM. J lost 4 bases, V lost 5 bases, and 8 bases had no gene match. CDR3 loop: CASSTTGGVSTEAFF. The CDR3 nucleotides read TGTGCCAGCAGTACTACAGGGGGCGTGAGCACTGAAGCTTTCTTT.

This sequence joins TRBV3-1 (or the pseudogene TRBV3-2) and TRBJ1-6; TRBD1 matches at 7 bases. The CDR3 loop spans 15 amino acids. V lost 1 base and J lost 5; bases outside the gene matches: 2. Germline V CDR1 and CDR2: LGHDT, YNNKEL (reference sequence). The CDR3 bases are TGTGCCAGCAGCCAAGGGGGACAGAATAATTCACCCCTCCACTTT. This translates into CASSQGGQNNSPLHF.

V gene TRBV10-2 combines with J gene TRBJ1-3, with 8 bases that match TRBD1. Germline CDR1 is WSHSY and CDR2 is SAAADI. V dropped 7 bases and J dropped 2; count of bases not matched to a gene: 7. This CDR3 comprises 15 residues. The CDR3 protein is CASTSDRGTGNTIYF. The CDR3 region has the DNA TGCGCCAGCACCTCCGACAGGGGTACTGGAAACACCATATATTTT.

The chain joins TRBV9 to TRBJ2-3; D gene unclear. Trimming shortened V by 0 bases and J by 0 bases, and 8 bases separated the two germline ends. The CDR3 sequence is 15 residues long. The germline V gene has CDR1 SGDLS and CDR2 YYNGEE. The CDR3 bases are TGTGCCAGCAGCGTAGGTCCCGGTAGCACAGATACGCAGTATTTT. The encoded protein is CASSVGPGSTDTQYF.

CDR3 in amino acids: CASSGGHSRTETQYF. In DNA, the CDR3 is TGTGCCAGCAGCGGGGGACACTCCAGGACGGAGACCCAGTACTTC. The chain uses TRBV9 and TRBJ2-5; maybe TRBD1 (6 bases). The CDR3 extends over 15 amino acids. Germline V gene sequence: CDR1 SGDLS, CDR2 YYNGEE. V shed 3 bases and J shed 5 bases, with 17 bases lying between them. Complete variable domain (other parts from reference TRBV9 and TRBJ2-5): DSGVTQTPKHLITATGQRVTLRCSPRSGDLSVYWYQQSLDQGLQFLIQYYNGEERAKGNILERFSAQQFPDLHSELNLSSLELGDSALYFCASSGGHSRTETQYFGPGTRLLVL.

The count of this clone is one. V and J are TRBV7-2 and TRBJ2-4; D remains unclear. Germline V gene lookup returns CDR1 SGHTA and CDR2 FQGNSA. Trimming removed 5 bases at V and 1 base at J, with 3 bases between. The CDR3 is made up of 12 amino acids. In nucleotides, the CDR3 is TGTGCCAGCAGCCTCGCCAAAAACATTCAGTACTTC. Residues: CASSLAKNIQYF.

This clone was counted once. The chain links TRBV7-2 to TRBJ2-2; no firm D call. Germline V gene lookup returns CDR1 SGHTA and CDR2 FQGNSA. This CDR3 region has 14 residues. The ends were cut back, 3 bases at V and 1 base at J, with 6 bases in the middle. The CDR3, as DNA: TGTGCCAGCAGCTTCCCCCTGAACACCGGGGAGCTGTTTTTT. This sequence encodes CASSFPLNTGELFF. The full variable domain, completed using reference TRBV7-2 and TRBJ2-2, is GAGVSQSPSNKVTEKGKDVELRCDPISGHTALYWYRQSLGQGLEFLIYFQGNSAPDKSGLPSDRFSAERTGGSVSTLTIQRTQQEDSAVYLCASSFPLNTGELFFGEGSRLTVL.